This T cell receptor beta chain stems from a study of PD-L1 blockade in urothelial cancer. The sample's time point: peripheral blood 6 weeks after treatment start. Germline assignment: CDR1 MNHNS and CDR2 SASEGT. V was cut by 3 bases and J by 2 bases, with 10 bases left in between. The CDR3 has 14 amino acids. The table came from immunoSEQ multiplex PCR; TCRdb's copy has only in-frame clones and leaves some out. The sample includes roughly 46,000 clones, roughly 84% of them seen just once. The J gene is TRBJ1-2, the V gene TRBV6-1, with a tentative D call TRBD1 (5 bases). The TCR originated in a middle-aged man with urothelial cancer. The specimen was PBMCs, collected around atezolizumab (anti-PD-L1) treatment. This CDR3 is CASSENDRNYGYTF. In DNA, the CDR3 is TGTGCCAGCAGTGAGAATGACAGAAACTATGGCTACACCTTC.